This T cell receptor beta chain was obtained from a study of identical twins. Regarding the study as a whole: Conclusions were based on cross-sectional statistical analysis, without following the same donors. Out-of-frame TCR alpha sharing observed in monozygotic twins exceeded model estimates. Insertions were fewer in abundant cord blood beta clonotypes, whereas memory repertoires showed none of this pattern.

TCRdb ran MiXCR on the 5' RACE reads and lists one entry per CDR3 protein. The table lists under 500,000 distinct CDR3 sequences, 13% to 15% of them singletons. A remark on this clonotype: The antigen remains unidentified.

The same data also contributed to another study, on yellow fever vaccine responses in identical twins.

This receptor was obtained from a woman between 18 and 29 years old in good health. Source material: CD4+ T cells sorted from blood.

The DNA of the CDR3 is TGTGCCAGCAGCCCCCAGCGGGAGTCGTACAATGAGCAGTTCTTC. Residues: CASSPQRESYNEQFF. The chain uses TRBV7-2 and TRBJ2-1, with 8 bases fitting TRBD2. CDR1 SGHTA and CDR2 FQGNSA come from the germline V gene. The CDR3 sequence is 15 residues long. V was clipped by 5 bases and J by 4 bases; unmatched bases: 7. The complete variable domain, with remaining parts taken from reference TRBV7-2 and TRBJ2-1, reads GAGVSQSPSNKVTEKGKDVELRCDPISGHTALYWYRQSLGQGLEFLIYFQGNSAPDKSGLPSDRFSAERTGGSVSTLTIQRTQQEDSAVYLCASSPQRESYNEQFFGPGTRLTVL.